This entry concerns a single T cell receptor (beta chain). Its cognate antigen is unknown. One junction end does not reproduce the germline sequence, and a read error may be involved. The iRepertoire nested amplicon-rescue multiplex PCR amplified TCR alpha and beta CDR3s from RNA. One-step reverse transcription and amplification started from about 100-400 ng of tissue mRNA or PBMC total RNA. Using its own MiXCR run on the multiplex PCR reads, TCRdb lists one record per CDR3 protein. This sample has approximately 110,000 distinct CDR3 sequences, with 25% to 30% found just once. Germline V gene sequence: CDR1 GTSNPN, CDR2 SVGIG (reference sequence). The CDR3 is made up of 13 amino acids. These data originate in a study of glioma-infiltrating T cells. Study results and limitations: Tissue-blood divergence was below expectation in non-neoplastic patients, above in gliomas. Tissue and blood shared very few CDR3 sequences.

The sequenced material came from glioma tissue, nonneoplastic brain tissue, or PBMCs (not recorded which). The TCR sequence derives from a human donor with low-grade glioma or glioblastoma, undergoing nonglioma brain surgery, or in good health (not recorded which). The chain links TRBV30 to TRBJ1-5; the D is unclear. The CDR3 DNA sequence: TGTGTCTGGAGTACCGCGTTCAATCAGCCCCAGCATTTT. Protein product: CVWSTAFNQPQHF.